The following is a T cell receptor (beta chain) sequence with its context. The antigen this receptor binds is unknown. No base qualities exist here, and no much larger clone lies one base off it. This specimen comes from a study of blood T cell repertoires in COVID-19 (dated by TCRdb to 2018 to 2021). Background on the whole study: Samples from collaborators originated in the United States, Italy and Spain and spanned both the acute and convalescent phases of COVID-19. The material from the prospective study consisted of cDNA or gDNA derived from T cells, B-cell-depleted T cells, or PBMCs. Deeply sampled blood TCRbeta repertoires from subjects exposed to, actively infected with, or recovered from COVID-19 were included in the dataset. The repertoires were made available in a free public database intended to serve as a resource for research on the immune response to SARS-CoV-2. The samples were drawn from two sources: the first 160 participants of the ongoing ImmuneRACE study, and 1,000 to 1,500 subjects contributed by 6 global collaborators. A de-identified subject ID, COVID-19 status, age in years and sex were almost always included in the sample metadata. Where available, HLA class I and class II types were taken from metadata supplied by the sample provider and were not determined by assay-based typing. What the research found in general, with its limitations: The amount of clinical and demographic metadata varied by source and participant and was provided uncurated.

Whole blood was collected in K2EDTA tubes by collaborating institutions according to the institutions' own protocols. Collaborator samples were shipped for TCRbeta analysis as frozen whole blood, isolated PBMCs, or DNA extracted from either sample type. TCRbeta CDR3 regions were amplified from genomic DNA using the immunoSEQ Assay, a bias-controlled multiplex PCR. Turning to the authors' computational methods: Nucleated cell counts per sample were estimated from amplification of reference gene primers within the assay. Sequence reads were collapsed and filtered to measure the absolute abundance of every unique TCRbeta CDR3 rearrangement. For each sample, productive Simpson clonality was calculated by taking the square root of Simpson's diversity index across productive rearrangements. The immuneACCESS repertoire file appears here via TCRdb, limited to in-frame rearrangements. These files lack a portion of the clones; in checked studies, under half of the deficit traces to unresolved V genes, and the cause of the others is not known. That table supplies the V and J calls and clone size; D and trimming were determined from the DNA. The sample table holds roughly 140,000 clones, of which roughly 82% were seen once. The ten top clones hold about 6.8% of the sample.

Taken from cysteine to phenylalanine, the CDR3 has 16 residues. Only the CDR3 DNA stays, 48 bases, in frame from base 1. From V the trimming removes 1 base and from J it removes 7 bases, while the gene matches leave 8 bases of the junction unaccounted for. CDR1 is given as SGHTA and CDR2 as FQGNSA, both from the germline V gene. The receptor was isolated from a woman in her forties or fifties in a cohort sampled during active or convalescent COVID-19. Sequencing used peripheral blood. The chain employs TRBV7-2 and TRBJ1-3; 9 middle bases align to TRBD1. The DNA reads TGTGCCAGCAGCTTAGGGACCGGGACAGGGCGTAACACCATATATTTT. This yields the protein CASSLGTGTGRNTIYF.